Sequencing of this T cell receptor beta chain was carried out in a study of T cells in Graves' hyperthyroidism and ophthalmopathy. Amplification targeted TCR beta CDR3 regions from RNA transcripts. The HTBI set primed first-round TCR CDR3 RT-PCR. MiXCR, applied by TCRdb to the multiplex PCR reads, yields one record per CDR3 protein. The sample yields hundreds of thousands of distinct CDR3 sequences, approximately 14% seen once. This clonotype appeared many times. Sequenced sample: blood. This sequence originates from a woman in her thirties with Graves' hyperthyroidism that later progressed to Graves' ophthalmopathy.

Here the CDR3 reads CATRLSTDTQYF. Written as DNA, the CDR3 is TGTGCCACCCGACTAAGCACAGATACGCAGTATTTT. The V gene is TRBV12-3 or TRBV12-4, the J gene TRBJ2-3, with a tentative D call TRBD2 (5 bases). Trimming removed 10 bases from V and 0 bases from J, with 8 bases in between. The CDR3 has 12 residues.